This T cell receptor beta chain was documented in a study of blood T cells in healthy people across ages. The study's findings and limits: Per million T cells, TCR beta diversity dropped about linearly as age rose. Higher diversity and more naive CD4+ cells were features of long-lived donors, compared to aged donors.

The authors ran a second PCR of roughly 6 to 12 cycles using a sample-barcoded 5' primer and a J-beta primer mix. Through a template-switch adaptor with 12 random nucleotides, each cDNA molecule received a tag. TCRdb re-derived calls from the 5' RACE reads in MiXCR, one entry per CDR3 protein. The sample has about 730,000 distinct CDR3 sequences; 43% are singletons. This clonotype was counted only a few times. Its cognate antigen is unknown. A read error may account for a junction end that differs from germline. The CDR3 has 15 amino acids. Germline V gene lookup returns CDR1 MNHEY and CDR2 SVGEGT. Sequenced: blood. The chain employs TRBV6-2 or TRBV6-3 and TRBJ2-1; D uncertain. This TCR was sampled from a woman aged 60-75 years in good health. CDR3 sequence: CASSYSILGYSEQFF. As DNA, the CDR3 is TGTGCCAGCAGTTACTCGATTCTGGGGTACAGTGAGCAGTTCTTC.